This paragraph reports one TCR beta chain. Its target is unknown. The protocol was immunoSEQ multiplex PCR, while the TCRdb copy is restricted to in-frame clones and leaves out a portion. This repertoire shows under 85,000 clones, 86% found once; its top ten account for approximately 1.9%. Baseline was the first blood sampling point, followed by cycle 4 day 1 and cycle 7 day 1. This sample was taken from a study of OX40 agonist ivuxolimab in advanced cancers. Study as a whole: The drug used for patients, ivuxolimab, was an agonistic anti-OX40 (CD134) antibody. The dose-escalation cohort was about 86% male, with a mean age of approximately 61 years, ranging about 20 to 85.

This CDR3 region has 14 residues. CDR1 and CDR2 (germline): SGHDT, YYEEEE. The V gene lost 1 base and the J gene lost 4 bases, with 11 bases spanning the gap. Study-level findings and limits: In the expanded peripheral T cells, antigen specificity was never determined.

This chain connects TRBV5-6 to TRBJ1-2; D might be TRBD1 (5 bases). Sequenced here: CD4+ or CD8+ T cells sorted from blood, sampled in a trial of the OX40 agonist ivuxolimab. The clonotype comes from an adult with an advanced solid tumor such as melanoma, head and neck, liver or kidney cancer. The CDR3 sequence is CASSLLSGIYGYTF. CDR3 nucleotides: TGTGCCAGCAGCTTGCTTTCAGGGATCTATGGCTACACCTTC.